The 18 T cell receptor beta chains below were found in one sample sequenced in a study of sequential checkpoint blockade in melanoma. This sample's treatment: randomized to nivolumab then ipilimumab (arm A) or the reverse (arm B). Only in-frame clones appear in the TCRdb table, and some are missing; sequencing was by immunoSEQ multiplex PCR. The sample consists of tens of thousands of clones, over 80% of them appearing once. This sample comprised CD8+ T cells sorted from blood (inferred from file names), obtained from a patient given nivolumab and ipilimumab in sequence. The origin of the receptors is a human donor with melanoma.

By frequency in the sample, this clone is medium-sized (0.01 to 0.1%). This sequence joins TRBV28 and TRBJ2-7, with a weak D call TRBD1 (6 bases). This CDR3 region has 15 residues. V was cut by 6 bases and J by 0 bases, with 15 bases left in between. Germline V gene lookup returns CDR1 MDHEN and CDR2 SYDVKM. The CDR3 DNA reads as TGTGCCAGCAGACTAAGAGGGACAAACTCCTACGAGCAGTACTTC. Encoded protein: CASRLRGTNSYEQYF.

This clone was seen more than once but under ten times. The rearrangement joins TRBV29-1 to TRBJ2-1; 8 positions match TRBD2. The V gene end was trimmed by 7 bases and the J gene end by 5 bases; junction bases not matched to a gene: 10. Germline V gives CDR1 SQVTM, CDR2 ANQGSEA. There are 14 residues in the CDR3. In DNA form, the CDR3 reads TGCAGCGGGGCCGGGACTAGGCTAGACAATGAGCAGTTCTTC. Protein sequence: CSGAGTRLDNEQFF.

CDR3 loop: CASSVDGGATYEQYF. In DNA form, the CDR3 reads TGTGCCAGCAGCGTAGACGGGGGGGCCACCTACGAGCAGTACTTC. The chain uses TRBV9 and TRBJ2-7, with 8 bases identical to TRBD2. Looked up from germline, CDR1 is SGDLS and CDR2 is YYNGEE. The V segment lost 0 bases and the J segment 2 bases; nucleotides outside the gene matches: 4. This CDR3 is built from 15 residues.

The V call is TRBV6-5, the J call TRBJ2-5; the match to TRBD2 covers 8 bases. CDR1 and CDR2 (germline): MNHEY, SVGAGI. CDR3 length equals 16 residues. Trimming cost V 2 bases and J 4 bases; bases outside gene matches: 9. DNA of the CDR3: TGTGCCAGCAGTTACACCGGGACTAGGGGATCAGAGACCCAGTACTTC. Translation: CASSYTGTRGSETQYF.

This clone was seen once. The CDR3 DNA reads TGTGCCAGCAGCCAAGAAGGACTAGCGGAGTATTCCTACGAGCAGTACTTC. This gives the protein CASSQEGLAEYSYEQYF. V gene TRBV4-2 combines with J gene TRBJ2-7, with 10 bases lining up with TRBD2. The J segment lost 1 base and the V segment lost 0 bases, leaving 6 bases of the junction unmatched. CDR1 and CDR2 (germline): LGHNA, YNFKEQ. CDR3 length: 17 residues.

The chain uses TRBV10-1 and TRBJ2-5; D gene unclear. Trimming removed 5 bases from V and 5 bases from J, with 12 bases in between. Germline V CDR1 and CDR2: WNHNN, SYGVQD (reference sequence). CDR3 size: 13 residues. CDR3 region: CASSPVYSETQYF. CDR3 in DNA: TGCGCCAGCAGTCCGGTCTACTCGGAGACCCAGTACTTC.

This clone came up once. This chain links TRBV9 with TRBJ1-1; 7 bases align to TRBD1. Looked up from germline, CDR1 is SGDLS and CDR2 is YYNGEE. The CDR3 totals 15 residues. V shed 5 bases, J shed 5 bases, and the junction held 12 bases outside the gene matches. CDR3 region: CASSKEGGVWTEAFF. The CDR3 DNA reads TGTGCCAGCAGTAAAGAAGGGGGCGTTTGGACTGAAGCTTTCTTT. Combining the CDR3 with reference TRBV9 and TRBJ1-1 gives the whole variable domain DSGVTQTPKHLITATGQRVTLRCSPRSGDLSVYWYQQSLDQGLQFLIQYYNGEERAKGNILERFSAQQFPDLHSELNLSSLELGDSALYFCASSKEGGVWTEAFFGQGTRLTVV.

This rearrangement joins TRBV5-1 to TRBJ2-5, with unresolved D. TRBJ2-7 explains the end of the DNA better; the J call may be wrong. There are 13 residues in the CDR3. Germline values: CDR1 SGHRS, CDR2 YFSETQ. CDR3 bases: TGCGCCAGCAGCTTGGGGGCACATTACGAGCAGTACTTC. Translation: CASSLGAHYEQYF.

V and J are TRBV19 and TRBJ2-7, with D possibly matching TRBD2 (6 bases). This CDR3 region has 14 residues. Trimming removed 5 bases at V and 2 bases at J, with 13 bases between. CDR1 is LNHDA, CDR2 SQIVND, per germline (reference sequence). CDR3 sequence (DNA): TGTGCCAGTAGTGTACCCGGGGGAACCTACGAGCAGTACTTC. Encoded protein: CASSVPGGTYEQYF.

CDR3 nucleotides: TGTGCCAGCAGCTTATGGGGGCTTAATTCACCCCTCCACTTT. This codes for CASSLWGLNSPLHF. The V call is TRBV7-8, the J call TRBJ1-6; maybe TRBD1 (6 bases). The CDR3 runs 14 residues. Trimming left V 2 bases short and J 6 bases short, with 8 bases between. CDR1 is SGHVS, CDR2 FQNEAQ, per germline.

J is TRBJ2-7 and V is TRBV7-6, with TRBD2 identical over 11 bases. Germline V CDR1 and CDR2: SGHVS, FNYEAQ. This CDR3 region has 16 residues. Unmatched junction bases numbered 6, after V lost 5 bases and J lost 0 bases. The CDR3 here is CASSPYTSGSSYEQYF. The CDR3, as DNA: TGTGCCAGCAGCCCCTACACTAGCGGGAGCTCCTACGAGCAGTACTTC.

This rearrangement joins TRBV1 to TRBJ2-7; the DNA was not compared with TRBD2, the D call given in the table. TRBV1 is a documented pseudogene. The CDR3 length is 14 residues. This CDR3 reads CTSRPGGRGYEQYF. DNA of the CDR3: TGCACCAGCAGACCGGGGGGGAGGGGTTACGAGCAGTACTTC.

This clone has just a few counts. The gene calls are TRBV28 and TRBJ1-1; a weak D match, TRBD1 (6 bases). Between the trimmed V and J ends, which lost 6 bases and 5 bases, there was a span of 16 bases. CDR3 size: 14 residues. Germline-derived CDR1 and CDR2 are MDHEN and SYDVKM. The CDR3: CASSFAGGGTEAFF. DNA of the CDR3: TGTGCCAGCAGCTTTGCGGGAGGGGGGACTGAAGCTTTCTTT.

CDR3 bases: TGTGCCAGCAGCTTAGCGACGGAGGGCTACAATGAGCAGTTCTTC. As protein: CASSLATEGYNEQFF. This rearrangement joins TRBV7-8 to TRBJ2-1, with a possible D match to TRBD2 (6 bases). The germline V and J ends were trimmed by 0 bases and 3 bases, with 9 bases remaining between them. The CDR3 is made up of 15 amino acids. CDR1 and CDR2 from the germline V gene are SGHVS and FQNEAQ.

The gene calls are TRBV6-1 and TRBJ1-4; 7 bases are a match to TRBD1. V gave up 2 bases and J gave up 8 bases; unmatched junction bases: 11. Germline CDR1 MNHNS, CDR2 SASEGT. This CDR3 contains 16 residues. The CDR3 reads CASSEFTGQVLEKLFF. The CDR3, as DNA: TGTGCCAGCAGTGAATTCACAGGACAGGTTCTGGAAAAACTGTTTTTT.

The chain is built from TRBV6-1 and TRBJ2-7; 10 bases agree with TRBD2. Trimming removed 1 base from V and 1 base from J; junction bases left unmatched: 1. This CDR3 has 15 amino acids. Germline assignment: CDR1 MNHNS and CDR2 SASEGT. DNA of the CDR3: TGTGCCAGCAGTGAAGGGACTAGCGGATCCTACGAGCAGTACTTC. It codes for CASSEGTSGSYEQYF.

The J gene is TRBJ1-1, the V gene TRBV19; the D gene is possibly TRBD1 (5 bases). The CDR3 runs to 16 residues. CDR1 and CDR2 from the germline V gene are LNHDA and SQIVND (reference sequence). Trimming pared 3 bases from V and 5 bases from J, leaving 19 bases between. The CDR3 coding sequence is TGTGCCAGTAGTATTGTATATGGGGCCCTGGGGACTGAAGCTTTCTTT. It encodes CASSIVYGALGTEAFF.

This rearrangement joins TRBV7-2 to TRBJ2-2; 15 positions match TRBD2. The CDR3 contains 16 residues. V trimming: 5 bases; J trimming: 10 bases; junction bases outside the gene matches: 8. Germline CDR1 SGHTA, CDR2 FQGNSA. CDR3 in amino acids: CASSTGLAGGIEELFF. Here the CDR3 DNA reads TGTGCCAGCAGCACTGGACTAGCGGGAGGGATAGAGGAGCTGTTTTTT.